This TCR beta chain was observed in a study of T cell changes during pregnancy in multiple sclerosis. Data came from immunoSEQ multiplex PCR; TCRdb stores just in-frame clones and leaves some out. The sample lists under 120,000 clones; 80% to 95% were seen once. The CDR3 totals 15 residues. CDR1 and CDR2 from the germline V gene are LNHDA and SQIVND (reference sequence). The trim removed 3 bases at V and 3 bases at J, leaving 6 bases unmatched. The origin of this receptor is a female donor with multiple sclerosis, enrolled in a pregnancy study. V gene TRBV19 combines with J gene TRBJ1-1; 8 bases match TRBD1. Sequencing was performed on peripheral blood, taken after pregnancy. The CDR3 sequence: CASSIDRTGYTEAFF. As DNA, the CDR3 is TGTGCCAGTAGTATCGATCGGACAGGGTACACTGAAGCTTTCTTT. Filled out from reference TRBV19 and TRBJ1-1, the complete variable domain reads DGGITQSPKYLFRKEGQNVTLSCEQNLNHDAMYWYRQDPGQGLRLIYYSQIVNDFQKGDIAEGYSVSREKKESFPLTVTSAQKNPTAFYLCASSIDRTGYTEAFFGQGTRLTVV.